The text below deals with one T cell receptor beta chain. Its antigen is still unknown. This entry comes from a study of shared clonotypes between healthy human individuals. Study-wide results and caveats: Against clonotypes common to all four donors, non-shared ones had lower generation probabilities. Several donors shared about 4.5% of their naive CD4 clonotypes.

There are 16 residues in the CDR3. Unmatched junction bases numbered 8, after V lost 4 bases and J lost 5 bases. This table comes from immunoSEQ multiplex PCR, and its TCRdb copy is limited to in-frame clones, with some not included. Of 1.5 million to 2.5 million clones listed, 85% to 95% were seen once; the top ten hold more than 0.95%. Terminally differentiated effector memory CD45RA+ cells were excluded from the naive CD8 cells, which were CD45RO-negative and positively selected for CCR7. Material for sequencing was naive CD8+ T cells sorted from blood. This chain uses TRBV6-7 with TRBJ2-3, with 11 bases aligning to TRBD2. TRBV6-7 is designated an ORF whose function remains uncertain. The clonotype comes from a man between 18 and 35 years old in good health. In DNA form, the CDR3 reads TGTGCCAGCAGTTCACTAGCGGGGGTTGGGGTAGATACGCAGTATTTT. Translated, it gives CASSSLAGVGVDTQYF.